Listed here are 26 T cell receptor beta chains from one sample, sequenced in a study of CD8+ T cells in alopecia areata. Once RNA had been extracted, it was reverse transcribed into cDNA to act as the sequencing template. TCRdb's copy holds only in-frame clones and misses some; the assay was immunoSEQ multiplex PCR. The table records tens of thousands of clones, roughly 61% of them present only once. Sequences were derived from CD8+ T cells sorted from blood, sampled at week 0. The origin of the receptors is a human donor with alopecia areata.

The chain recombines TRBV19 with TRBJ1-2, with D uncertain. Trimming removed 0 bases from V and 4 bases from J, with 9 bases in between. This CDR3 spans 14 amino acids. Germline CDR1 LNHDA, CDR2 SQIVND (reference sequence). The CDR3 here is CASSIDRNSYGYTF. The CDR3 DNA follows: TGTGCCAGTAGTATAGATCGTAACTCCTATGGCTACACCTTC.

The gene calls are TRBV19 and TRBJ2-1, with D hard to call. V gave up 6 bases and J gave up 5 bases, with 8 bases separating them. CDR1 and CDR2 (germline): LNHDA, SQIVND (reference sequence). This CDR3 comprises 12 residues. The CDR3 nucleotides read TGTGCCAGTAGAAAACTCGACAATGAGCAGTTCTTC. Protein product: CASRKLDNEQFF.

The CDR3 protein is CASSQEPEKTQYF. The CDR3 DNA is TGCGCCAGCAGCCAAGAACCCGAGAAGACCCAGTACTTC. The V call is TRBV4-1, the J call TRBJ2-5; D call uncertain. The CDR3 consists of 13 residues. Germline CDR1 MGHRA, CDR2 YSYEKL. The V end lost 0 bases, the J end lost 6 bases, and 8 bases lay between the germline ends.

The rearrangement uses TRBV30 and TRBJ2-3; maybe TRBD2 (6 bases). V lost 3 bases, J lost 1 base, and 11 bases lay in between. Germline lookup yields CDR1 GTSNPN and CDR2 SVGIG (reference sequence). This CDR3 contains 14 residues. CDR3 sequence: CAWSLAERTDTQYF. In DNA form, the CDR3 reads TGTGCCTGGAGCTTAGCGGAGCGCACAGATACGCAGTATTTT. The full variable domain, its missing parts supplied by reference TRBV30 and TRBJ2-3, is SQTIHQWPATLVQPVGSPLSLECTVEGTSNPNLYWYRQAAGRGLQLLFYSVGIGQISSEVPQNLSASRPQDRQFILSSKKLLLSDSGFYLCAWSLAERTDTQYFGPGTRLTVL.

There are a few counts of this clone. The chain uses TRBV4-3 and TRBJ2-4, with D perhaps matching TRBD2 (7 bases). The CDR3 covers 16 residues. Per the germline V gene, CDR1 is LGHNA and CDR2 is YSLEER. The V end lost 1 base, the J end lost 7 bases, and 17 bases lay between the germline ends. The CDR3 sequence: CASSQVGGGLQNIQYF. The CDR3 DNA follows: TGCGCCAGCAGCCAAGTAGGGGGGGGCCTCCAGAACATTCAGTACTTC.

This clone has only a few counts. V usage is TRBV7-2 and J usage is TRBJ2-7; D is unresolved. V lost 0 bases and J 6 bases, leaving 6 bases between the germline ends. There are 12 residues in the CDR3. Germline CDR1 SGHTA, CDR2 FQGNSA. CDR3 DNA: TGTGCCAGCAGCTTAGCTGGGTCCGAGCAGTACTTC. This codes for CASSLAGSEQYF.

A single count supports this clone. V and J are TRBV29-1 and TRBJ1-1, with D unresolved. CDR1 SQVTM and CDR2 ANQGSEA come from the germline V gene. CDR3 length equals 10 residues. Trimming removed 4 bases at V and 3 bases at J, with 3 bases between. CDR3 protein: CSVVHTEAFF. The CDR3 bases are TGCAGCGTTGTCCACACTGAAGCTTTCTTT.

The V and J genes are TRBV5-4 and TRBJ2-7; 7 bases agree with TRBD2. CDR1 is SGHNT and CDR2 is YYREEE in the germline V gene (reference sequence). This CDR3 region has 16 residues. The ends lost 1 base at V and 2 bases at J; junction bases unmatched: 9. The CDR3 reads CASSLLAGEAAYEQYF. CDR3 in DNA: TGTGCCAGCAGCTTGCTTGCGGGAGAGGCAGCCTACGAGCAGTACTTC. Looking up the rest from reference TRBV5-4 and TRBJ2-7 gives the full variable domain: ETGVTQSPTHLIKTRGQQVTLRCSSQSGHNTVSWYQQALGQGPQFIFQYYREEENGRGNFPPRFSGLQFPNYSSELNVNALELDDSALYLCASSLLAGEAAYEQYFGPGTRLTVT.

The rearrangement joins TRBV6-5 to TRBJ2-7; D not resolved. V lost 4 bases and J 3 bases, leaving 10 bases between the germline ends. CDR3 size: 13 residues. CDR1 and CDR2 from the germline V gene are MNHEY and SVGAGI. The CDR3 sequence: CASSLDSNYEQYF. CDR3 DNA sequence: TGTGCCAGCAGTTTAGATAGTAACTACGAGCAGTACTTC.

A few counts support this clone. The chain has TRBV27 and TRBJ2-3; D is perhaps TRBD1 or TRBD2 (6 bases each). Germline V CDR1 and CDR2: MNHEY, SMNVEV (reference sequence). The CDR3 consists of 16 residues. V was trimmed by 5 bases and J by 4 bases, leaving 19 bases between them. This CDR3 reads CASSPRGVVSADTQYF. The CDR3 DNA is TGTGCCAGCAGTCCGAGGGGGGTGGTGTCCGCAGATACGCAGTATTTT.

This chain links TRBV29-1 with TRBJ1-4, with 7 bases matching TRBD1. There are 16 residues in the CDR3. V lost 4 bases, J lost 3 bases, and 11 bases stayed unmatched. Germline CDR1 SQVTM, CDR2 ANQGSEA. In DNA form, the CDR3 reads TGCAGCGTTGTGGTATGGACAGGCAACGCTAATGAAAAACTGTTTTTT. Amino acids: CSVVVWTGNANEKLFF.

The CDR3 sequence: CASTSGDTGELFF. For the CDR3, the DNA is TGTGCCTCCACTAGCGGGGACACCGGGGAGCTGTTTTTT. This chain joins TRBV6-5 and TRBJ2-2, with 10 bases aligning to TRBD2. Germline loops: CDR1 MNHEY, CDR2 SVGAGI. This CDR3 is 13 amino acids long. V lost 11 bases, J lost 3 bases, and 3 bases stayed unmatched.

This rearrangement joins TRBV19 to TRBJ2-5; D unresolved. Trimming removed 1 base at V and 3 bases at J, with 6 bases between. The germline V gene has CDR1 LNHDA and CDR2 SQIVND (reference sequence). The CDR3 sequence is 13 residues long. CDR3 nucleotide sequence: TGTGCCAGTAGTATAGGAGGAGAAGAGACCCAGTACTTC. It codes for CASSIGGEETQYF.

The chain joins TRBV5-1 to TRBJ2-1; TRBD2 aligns across 10 bases. CDR1 and CDR2 from the germline V gene are SGHRS and YFSETQ. The CDR3 runs 15 residues. Trimming took 5 bases from V and 4 from J; bases not matched to a gene: 6. The CDR3 region is CASRTALAGYNEQFF. In DNA form, the CDR3 reads TGCGCCAGCAGGACGGCACTAGCGGGGTACAATGAGCAGTTCTTC.

The chain recombines TRBV27 with TRBJ1-5, with D unresolved. The germline gives CDR1 MNHEY, CDR2 SMNVEV (reference sequence). CDR3 size: 14 residues. V shed 5 bases and J shed 5 bases, with 13 bases lying between them. This CDR3 reads CASSPWTVDQPQHF. The CDR3 DNA reads TGTGCCAGCAGTCCCTGGACCGTGGATCAGCCCCAGCATTTT.

This sequence joins TRBV4-1 and TRBJ1-1, with D hard to call. This CDR3 contains 13 residues. V dropped 0 bases and J dropped 0 bases, with 2 bases sitting between them. Germline V gene sequence: CDR1 MGHRA, CDR2 YSYEKL. CDR3 sequence (DNA): TGCGCCAGCAGCCAAGAGATGAACACTGAAGCTTTCTTT. Protein product: CASSQEMNTEAFF.

The V call is TRBV5-1, the J call TRBJ2-7; D not resolved. Germline V gene sequence: CDR1 SGHRS, CDR2 YFSETQ. This CDR3 has 16 amino acids. Trimming took off 5 bases at V and 1 base at J, with 19 bases between the two ends. The CDR3 bases are TGCGCCAGCAGTTTATCCTCGGTGGGTGCATCCTACGAGCAGTACTTC. Its protein is CASSLSSVGASYEQYF.

V usage is TRBV7-9 and J usage is TRBJ2-6; D is unresolved. This CDR3 is 16 amino acids long. CDR1 and CDR2 from the germline V gene are SEHNR and FQNEAQ (reference sequence). V was clipped by 1 base and J by 0 bases, with 7 bases between them. The CDR3 DNA reads TGTGCCAGCAGCTTAGGAGTCGACTCTGGGGCCAACGTCCTGACTTTC. This translates into CASSLGVDSGANVLTF.

The rearrangement joins TRBV5-6 to TRBJ1-2, with 8 bases aligning to TRBD1. V shed 1 base, J shed 4 bases, and the junction held 15 bases outside the gene matches. The CDR3 loop spans 18 amino acids. Germline V gives CDR1 SGHDT, CDR2 YYEEEE. This CDR3 is CASSLSGTGAHGAYGYTF. In DNA form, the CDR3 reads TGTGCCAGCAGCTTGTCCGGGACAGGAGCCCACGGGGCCTATGGCTACACCTTC.

The CDR3 nucleotides are TGCGCCAGCAGCCAAGGGCAGGGTGTGTCGGAGACCCAGTACTTC. The encoded protein is CASSQGQGVSETQYF. The J gene is TRBJ2-5, the V gene TRBV4-3; a possible D gene is TRBD1 (5 bases). The CDR3 is 15 amino acids. Per the germline V gene, CDR1 is LGHNA and CDR2 is YSLEER. V lost 1 base to trimming and J lost 5 bases, with 14 bases between them.

The chain couples TRBV5-1 to TRBJ2-5; D remains ambiguous. Per the germline V gene, CDR1 is SGHRS and CDR2 is YFSETQ. Between the trimmed V and J ends, which lost 0 bases and 4 bases, there was a span of 10 bases. The CDR3 extends over 14 amino acids. CDR3 in DNA: TGCGCCAGCAGCTTGGGCGGACCCCCAGAGACCCAGTACTTC. Translated, it gives CASSLGGPPETQYF.

The rearrangement uses TRBV7-2 and TRBJ2-7; 8 bases align to TRBD2. V shed 0 bases and J 2 bases; nucleotides not matched to a gene: 3. The length of the CDR3 is 15 residues. Germline V gene data show CDR1 as SGHTA and CDR2 as FQGNSA. As DNA, the CDR3 is TGTGCCAGCAGCTTAGCGGTTAGCGGGGCCTACGAGCAGTACTTC. Encoded protein: CASSLAVSGAYEQYF.

V gene TRBV30 combines with J gene TRBJ2-2; D is undetermined. Trimming removed 2 bases at V and 4 bases at J, with 8 bases between. The CDR3 length is 13 residues. Germline V CDR1 and CDR2: GTSNPN, SVGIG (reference sequence). CDR3 residues: CAWSMTGTGELFF. CDR3 DNA: TGTGCCTGGAGTATGACGGGCACCGGGGAGCTGTTTTTT.

The V and J genes are TRBV5-6 and TRBJ1-1, with D unresolved. Germline loops: CDR1 SGHDT, CDR2 YYEEEE. V was clipped by 2 bases and J by 1 base, with 3 bases between them. The CDR3 is made up of 12 amino acids. The CDR3 region has the DNA TGTGCCAGCAGCTTCCAGAACACTGAAGCTTTCTTT. It specifies CASSFQNTEAFF.

This sequence joins TRBV9 and TRBJ1-1; D is perhaps TRBD1 (5 bases). There are 13 residues in the CDR3. Germline CDR1 reads SGDLS; CDR2 reads YYNGEE. V was trimmed by 5 bases and J by 0 bases, leaving 8 bases between them. The CDR3 is CASSGTLNTEAFF. In DNA, the CDR3 is TGTGCCAGCAGTGGGACCCTGAACACTGAAGCTTTCTTT.

This chain connects TRBV7-3 to TRBJ2-7; D might be TRBD1 (5 bases). Germline V gives CDR1 SGHTA, CDR2 FQGTGA. This CDR3 comprises 14 residues. The ends were cut back, 5 bases at V and 0 bases at J, with 11 bases in the middle. In DNA form, the CDR3 reads TGTGCCAGCAGCCTTGGGGCAGGCTCCTACGAGCAGTACTTC. It yields the protein CASSLGAGSYEQYF. The whole variable domain, filled in from reference TRBV7-3 and TRBJ2-7, reads GAGVSQTPSNKVTEKGKYVELRCDPISGHTALYWYRQSLGQGPEFLIYFQGTGAADDSGLPNDRFFAVRPEGSVSTLKIQRTERGDSAVYLCASSLGAGSYEQYFGPGTRLTVT.